This T cell receptor (beta chain) comes out of a study of cytomegalovirus exposure and HLA in healthy donors. PCR used 60 Vbeta primers and 13 Jbeta primers. The repertoire was sequenced with immunoSEQ multiplex PCR; TCRdb's copy has only in-frame clones and lacks some. The sample comprises more than 50,000 clones, approximately 83% of which are singletons, and approximately 11% rests with the top ten. There are 13 residues in the CDR3. CDR1 and CDR2 (germline): SNHLY, FYNNEI. The V end was cut by 6 bases, the J end by 3 bases, with 12 bases between. The study, taken as a whole, reports: The study carried out a later analysis of TCR beta sequences. It associated approximately 16,000 of them with specific HLA alleles at a false discovery rate of 0.05. In vitro data verified three CMV-associated chains as specific for CMV antigens. The study listed roughly 150 cytomegalovirus-associated TCR beta chains. Looking again later, the authors saw that most CMV-associated TCR beta chains seemed HLA-restricted.

Points on this clone: Its antigen is undetermined.

This TCR derives from a female donor in good health and CMV-seronegative. Material: PBMCs. The chain has TRBV2 and TRBJ2-7; D possibly corresponds to TRBD1 (5 bases). The CDR3 loop reads CASRLQEYYEQYF. The CDR3 bases are TGTGCCAGCAGGTTACAGGAGTACTACGAGCAGTACTTC.